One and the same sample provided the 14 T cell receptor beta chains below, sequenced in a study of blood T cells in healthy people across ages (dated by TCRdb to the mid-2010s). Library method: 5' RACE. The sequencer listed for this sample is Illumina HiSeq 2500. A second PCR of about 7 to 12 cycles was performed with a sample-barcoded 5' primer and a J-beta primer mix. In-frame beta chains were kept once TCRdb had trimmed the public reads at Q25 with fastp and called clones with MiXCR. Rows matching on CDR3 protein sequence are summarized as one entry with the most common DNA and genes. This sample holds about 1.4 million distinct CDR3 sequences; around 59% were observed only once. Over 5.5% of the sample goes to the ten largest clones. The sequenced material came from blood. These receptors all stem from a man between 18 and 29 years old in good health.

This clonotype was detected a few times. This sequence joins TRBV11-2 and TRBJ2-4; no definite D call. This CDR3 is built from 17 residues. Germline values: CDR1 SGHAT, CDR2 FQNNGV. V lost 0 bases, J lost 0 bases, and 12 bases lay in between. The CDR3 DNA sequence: TGTGCCAGCAGCTTAGACCGAGAAGCTATAGCCAAAAACATTCAGTACTTC. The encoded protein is CASSLDREAIAKNIQYF.

This CDR3 reads CASRATSGGYNEQFF. The CDR3 nucleotides are TGTGCCAGCAGGGCAACTAGCGGGGGTTACAATGAGCAGTTCTTC. The V gene is TRBV27, the J gene TRBJ2-1; 11 bases match TRBD2. Trimming cost V 6 bases and J 4 bases; bases outside gene matches: 5. Germline values: CDR1 MNHEY, CDR2 SMNVEV (reference sequence). This CDR3 contains 15 residues.

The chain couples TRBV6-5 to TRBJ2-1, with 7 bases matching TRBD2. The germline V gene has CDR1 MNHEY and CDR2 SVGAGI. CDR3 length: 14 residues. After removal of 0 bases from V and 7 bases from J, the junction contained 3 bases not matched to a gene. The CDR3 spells CASSYSGRDNEQFF. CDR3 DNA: TGTGCCAGCAGTTACTCGGGGAGGGATAATGAGCAGTTCTTC.

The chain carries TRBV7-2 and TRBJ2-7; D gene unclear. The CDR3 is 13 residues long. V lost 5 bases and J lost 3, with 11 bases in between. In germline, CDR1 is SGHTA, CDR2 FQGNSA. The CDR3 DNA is TGTGCCAGCAGCCCCCTAGGCATCTACGAGCAGTACTTC. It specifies CASSPLGIYEQYF.

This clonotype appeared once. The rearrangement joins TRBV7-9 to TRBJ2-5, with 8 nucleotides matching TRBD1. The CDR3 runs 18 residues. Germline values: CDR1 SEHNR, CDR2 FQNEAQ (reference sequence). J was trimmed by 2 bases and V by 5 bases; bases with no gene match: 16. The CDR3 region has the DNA TGTGCCAGCAGCCCCAAGGGACAGGATTTTAGTAAACAAGAGACCCAGTACTTC. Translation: CASSPKGQDFSKQETQYF.

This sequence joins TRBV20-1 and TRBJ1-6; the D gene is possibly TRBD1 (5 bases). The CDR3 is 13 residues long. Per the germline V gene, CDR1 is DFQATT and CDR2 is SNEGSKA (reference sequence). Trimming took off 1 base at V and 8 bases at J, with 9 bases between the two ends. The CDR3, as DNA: TGCAGTGCTAGAGCTACCAGGGATTCACCCCTCCACTTT. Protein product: CSARATRDSPLHF.

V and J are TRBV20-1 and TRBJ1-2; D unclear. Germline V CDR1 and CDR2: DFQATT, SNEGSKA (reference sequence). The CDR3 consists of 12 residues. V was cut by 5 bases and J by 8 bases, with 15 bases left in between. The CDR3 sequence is CSALPRGGGYTF. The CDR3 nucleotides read TGCAGTGCTCTCCCCCGGGGAGGGGGCTACACCTTC.

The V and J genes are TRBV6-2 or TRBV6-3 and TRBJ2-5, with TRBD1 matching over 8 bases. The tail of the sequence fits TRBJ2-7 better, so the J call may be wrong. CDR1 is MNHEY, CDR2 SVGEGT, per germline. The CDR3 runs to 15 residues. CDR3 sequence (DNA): TGTGCCAGCAGTTACTCGGGACAGGTGAGGGTCGAGCAGTACTTC. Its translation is CASSYSGQVRVEQYF.

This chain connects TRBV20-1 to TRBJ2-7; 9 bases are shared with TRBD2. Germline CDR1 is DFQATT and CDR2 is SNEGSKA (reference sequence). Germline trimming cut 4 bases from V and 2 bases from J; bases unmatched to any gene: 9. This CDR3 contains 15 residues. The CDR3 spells CSAKHSGGVPYEQYF. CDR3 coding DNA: TGCAGTGCTAAGCATAGCGGGGGTGTTCCCTACGAGCAGTACTTC.

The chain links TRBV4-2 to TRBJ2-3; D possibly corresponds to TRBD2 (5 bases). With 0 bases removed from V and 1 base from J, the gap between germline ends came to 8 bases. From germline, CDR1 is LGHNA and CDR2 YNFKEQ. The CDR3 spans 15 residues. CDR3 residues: CASSQERARTDTQYF. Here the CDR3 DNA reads TGTGCCAGCAGCCAAGAGCGGGCTCGCACAGATACGCAGTATTTT.

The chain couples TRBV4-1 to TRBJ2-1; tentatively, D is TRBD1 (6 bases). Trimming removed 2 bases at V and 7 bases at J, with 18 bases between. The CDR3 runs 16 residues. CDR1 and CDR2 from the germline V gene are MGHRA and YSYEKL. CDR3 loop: CASSQTYYDRSNEQFF. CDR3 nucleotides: TGCGCCAGCAGCCAAACCTATTACGACAGGTCGAATGAGCAGTTCTTC.

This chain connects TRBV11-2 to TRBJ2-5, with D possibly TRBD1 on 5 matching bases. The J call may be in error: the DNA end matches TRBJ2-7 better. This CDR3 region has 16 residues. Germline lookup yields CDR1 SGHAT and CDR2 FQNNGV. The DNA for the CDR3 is TGTGCCAGCAGCTTAGGTCCCCAGGGCCCCCTATCCGAGCAGTACTTC. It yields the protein CASSLGPQGPLSEQYF.

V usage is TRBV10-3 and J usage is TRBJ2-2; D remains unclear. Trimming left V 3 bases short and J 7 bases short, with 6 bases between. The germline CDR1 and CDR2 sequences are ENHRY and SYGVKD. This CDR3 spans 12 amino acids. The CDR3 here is CAISDINGELFF. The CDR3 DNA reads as TGTGCCATCAGTGACATCAACGGGGAGCTGTTTTTT.

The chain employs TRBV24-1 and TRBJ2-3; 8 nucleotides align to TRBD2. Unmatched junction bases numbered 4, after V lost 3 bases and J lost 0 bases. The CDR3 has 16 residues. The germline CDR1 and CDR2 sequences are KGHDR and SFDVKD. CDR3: CATSDRTGGSTDTQYF. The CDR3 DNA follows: TGTGCCACCAGTGATCGGACGGGGGGGAGCACAGATACGCAGTATTTT.